Sequencing of this TCR beta chain was carried out in a study of preoperative IRX-2 immunotherapy in early breast cancer. Noted treatment: preoperative locoregional IRX-2 cytokine immunotherapy. Libraries were prepared by immunoSEQ multiplex PCR; TCRdb keeps only in-frame clonotypes and omits some of them. Here the sample spans around 30,000 clones, about four fifths being singletons. The CDR3 has 17 amino acids. The germline V gene has CDR1 SGHRS and CDR2 YFSETQ. The V and J ends lost 4 bases and 5 bases, in that order; junction bases with no gene match: 14. This TCR came from a human donor with breast cancer. The chain has TRBV5-1 and TRBJ1-4; 7 bases match TRBD1. Sequenced here: lymph node tissue, sampled before IRX-2 immunotherapy. The CDR3 coding sequence is TGCGCCAGCAGCGAGAAGGGAAGACAGGGAGAAAATGAAAAACTGTTTTTT. It specifies CASSEKGRQGENEKLFF.